These 17 T cell receptor beta chains were sequenced from one sample in a study of T cell responses to AZD1222 COVID-19 vaccine. The repertoire was sequenced with immunoSEQ multiplex PCR; TCRdb's copy has only in-frame clones and lacks some. The table includes some 150,000 clones, more than 85% detected once. The specimen was peripheral blood, collected 28 days after the second AZD1222 dose. These TCRs come from an adult who received the AZD1222 COVID-19 vaccine.

This clone was observed a single time. This sequence joins TRBV3-1 (or the pseudogene TRBV3-2) and TRBJ1-2; D unclear. Germline CDR1 reads LGHDT; CDR2 reads YNNKEL (reference sequence). The V gene lost 0 bases and the J gene lost 3 bases, with 8 bases spanning the gap. The CDR3 sequence is 14 residues long. The CDR3 nucleotides read TGTGCCAGCAGCCAAGATCCCACGGACTATGGCTACACCTTC. It codes for CASSQDPTDYGYTF.

The chain recombines TRBV19 with TRBJ2-1, with TRBD2 identical over 7 bases. Trimming cost V 0 bases and J 1 base; bases outside gene matches: 3. The CDR3 loop spans 16 amino acids. Germline CDR1 LNHDA, CDR2 SQIVND (reference sequence). In nucleotides, the CDR3 is TGTGCCAGTAGTATAGACCGCGGGAGTTCCTACAATGAGCAGTTCTTC. Protein product: CASSIDRGSSYNEQFF.

This rearrangement joins TRBV7-3 to TRBJ2-1; D remains ambiguous. Trimming cost V 3 bases and J 2 bases, with 11 bases left between them. CDR1 is SGHTA, CDR2 FQGTGA, per germline. This CDR3 spans 15 amino acids. The CDR3 region is CASSFDPTPYNEQFF. The CDR3, as DNA: TGTGCCAGCAGCTTTGACCCGACCCCCTACAATGAGCAGTTCTTC.

This rearrangement joins TRBV24-1 to TRBJ2-3; D gene uncertain. The CDR3 sequence is 13 residues long. V lost 1 base and J lost 1, with 2 bases in between. Germline CDR1 and CDR2: KGHDR and SFDVKD. The CDR3 sequence: CATSDFGTDTQYF. CDR3 sequence (DNA): TGTGCCACCAGTGATTTCGGCACAGATACGCAGTATTTT.

This chain links TRBV27 with TRBJ2-5; the D call may be TRBD1 or TRBD2 (5 bases each). There are 14 residues in the CDR3. Trimming took 2 bases from V and 5 from J, leaving 12 bases between them. Looked up from germline, CDR1 is MNHEY and CDR2 is SMNVEV (reference sequence). CDR3: CASSLRGDPETQYF. CDR3 in DNA: TGTGCCAGCAGTTTAAGGGGAGATCCGGAGACCCAGTACTTC.

The V call is TRBV30, the J call TRBJ1-5; D not certain. This CDR3 comprises 15 residues. Trimming took 0 bases from V and 2 from J, leaving 11 bases between them. Looked up from germline, CDR1 is GTSNPN and CDR2 is SVGIG (reference sequence). The CDR3 here is CAWSVGASGNQPQHF. The DNA for the CDR3 is TGTGCCTGGAGTGTCGGAGCGTCGGGCAATCAGCCCCAGCATTTT.

The rearrangement uses TRBV19 and TRBJ1-2; D is unclear. Germline V gives CDR1 LNHDA, CDR2 SQIVND (reference sequence). V lost 0 bases, J lost 0 bases, and 11 bases lay in between. The CDR3 spans 16 residues. CDR3 amino acids: CASSIDLAPPNYGYTF. CDR3 bases: TGTGCCAGTAGTATAGATCTCGCACCGCCTAACTATGGCTACACCTTC.

The chain has TRBV27 and TRBJ2-5; TRBD2 matches at 8 bases. The V gene's germline CDR1 is MNHEY and CDR2 SMNVEV (reference sequence). Germline trimming cut 3 bases from V and 7 bases from J; bases unmatched to any gene: 13. The CDR3 contains 16 residues. The CDR3 loop reads CASSFVAGRKGGTQYF. In nucleotides, the CDR3 is TGTGCCAGCAGTTTCGTAGCGGGAAGAAAGGGGGGGACCCAGTACTTC.

CDR3 nucleotide sequence: TGTGCCAGCAGCTCTTATAGCGGAGAGAACAATGAGCAGTTCTTC. This translates into CASSSYSGENNEQFF. The chain is built from TRBV27 and TRBJ2-1; D may be TRBD2 (6 bases). Trimming removed 6 bases at V and 5 bases at J, with 17 bases between. Germline V CDR1 and CDR2: MNHEY, SMNVEV (reference sequence). CDR3 length: 15 amino acids.

The rearrangement uses TRBV5-1 and TRBJ1-4; D is ambiguous. The V gene's germline CDR1 is SGHRS and CDR2 YFSETQ. V was cut by 4 bases and J by 0 bases, with 10 bases left in between. The CDR3 is 15 residues long. The CDR3 region has the DNA TGCGCCAGCAGCCTCCAGGTTGCAACTAATGAAAAACTGTTTTTT. Encoded protein: CASSLQVATNEKLFF.

The chain recombines TRBV3-1 (or the pseudogene TRBV3-2) with TRBJ2-5, with D maybe TRBD1 (5 bases). Germline V lookup: CDR1 LGHDT, CDR2 YNNKEL (reference sequence). The CDR3 contains 14 residues. Trimming took off 0 bases at V and 3 bases at J, with 8 bases between the two ends. CDR3 amino acids: CASSQDPGKETQYF. For the CDR3, the DNA is TGTGCCAGCAGCCAAGACCCAGGGAAAGAGACCCAGTACTTC.

The CDR3 is CSVVLAGEAPSSYNEQFF. The CDR3 nucleotides read TGCAGCGTTGTCCTAGCGGGAGAGGCCCCATCATCCTACAATGAGCAGTTCTTC. V is TRBV29-1 and J is TRBJ2-1; 10 bases are a match to TRBD2. The germline CDR1 and CDR2 sequences are SQVTM and ANQGSEA. V lost 4 bases to trimming and J lost 1 base; unmatched junction nucleotides: 13. The CDR3 is 18 residues long.

V usage is TRBV12-3 or TRBV12-4 and J usage is TRBJ1-1; D is unresolved. Trimming pared 6 bases from V and 0 bases from J, leaving 5 bases between. CDR3 length equals 12 residues. The CDR3 DNA is TGTGCCAGCAGCGTGATGAACACTGAAGCTTTCTTT. Protein sequence: CASSVMNTEAFF.

The chain uses TRBV5-1 and TRBJ2-2; 10 bases agree with TRBD2. The V gene end was trimmed by 4 bases and the J gene end by 7 bases; junction bases not matched to a gene: 10. This CDR3 has 16 amino acids. Germline-derived CDR1 and CDR2 are SGHRS and YFSETQ. This CDR3 is CASSGRAGGPVGELFF. The DNA of the CDR3 is TGCGCCAGCAGCGGGCGAGCGGGAGGGCCTGTCGGGGAGCTGTTTTTT.

The V and J genes are TRBV5-1 and TRBJ2-1, with 14 nucleotides matching TRBD2. This CDR3 has 17 amino acids. Germline CDR1 is SGHRS and CDR2 is YFSETQ. Trimming at V came to 4 bases and at J to 7 bases, leaving 10 bases not matched to a gene. The CDR3 nucleotides read TGCGCCAGCAGCACCGGGACTAGCGGGAGTTTTTATAATGAGCAGTTCTTC. It codes for CASSTGTSGSFYNEQFF.

The chain carries TRBV24-1 and TRBJ2-3; D tentatively reads TRBD1 or TRBD2 (6 bases each). The V end was cut by 9 bases, the J end by 3 bases, with 15 bases between. There are 14 residues in the CDR3. Germline V CDR1 and CDR2: KGHDR, SFDVKD. The CDR3 region has the DNA TGTGCCACCTCCCGGGGGCAGGATACAGATACGCAGTATTTT. This encodes CATSRGQDTDTQYF.

Only one count was recorded for this clone. This chain joins TRBV19 and TRBJ1-1; TRBD1 might be the D (5 bases). The CDR3 sequence is 13 residues long. V shed 2 bases and J shed 4 bases, with 8 bases lying between them. Germline CDR1 reads LNHDA; CDR2 reads SQIVND (reference sequence). The CDR3 protein is CASSIWGSTEAFF. In DNA, the CDR3 is TGTGCCAGTAGTATATGGGGGAGCACTGAAGCTTTCTTT.